There are a few counts of the clone carrying this T cell receptor beta chain. TCRdb recomputed calls from the 5' RACE reads with MiXCR, one row per CDR3 protein. The table lists around 200,000 distinct CDR3 sequences, roughly 17% of them singletons. This specimen comes from a study of T-cell memory formation after mild COVID-19. V was clipped by 3 bases and J by 7 bases, with 13 bases between them. Germline CDR1 and CDR2: SQVTM and ANQGSEA. CDR3 size: 13 residues. Specimen: PBMCs or a T cell subset sorted from them (not recorded which). This chain uses TRBV29-1 with TRBJ2-4; maybe TRBD1 (5 bases). This sequence originates from an adult woman who had mild COVID-19 (a few samples of this study predate the infection). Cell type and time point are not known. The CDR3 spells CSVEWQGTNIQYF. The CDR3 nucleotides are TGCAGCGTTGAGTGGCAGGGTACGAACATTCAGTACTTC.